This TCR beta chain was sequenced in a study of shared clonotypes between healthy human individuals (dated by TCRdb to 2020 to 2021). Regarding the research as a whole: A couple of women and a few men aged 18 to 49 years were included in the cohort. The study deeply sequenced blood TCR repertoires of five healthy adults to estimate repertoire size and the extent of clonotype sharing between individuals. Per donor, three plates each were used for CD4 naive and CD4 memory, two for CD8 naive, and one for CD8 memory. Each donor's leukapheresis produced roughly between roughly 0.85 and 10 billion PBMCs. Libraries were prepared and TCR repertoires were sequenced by different laboratories using diverse techniques, in order to increase sequencing depth and limit assay-specific biases.

TCR CDR3 regions were amplified from genomic DNA by multiplex PCR using the deep immunoSEQ assay. Extracted genomic DNA from each cell subset was spread evenly across all wells of several immunoSEQ 96-well plates, with each plate serving as a replicate. Each replicate PCR for sorted subsets received 200 ng genomic DNA, equal to around 32,000 T cell genomes. Purified libraries were quantified with a Qubit 3.0 fluorometer, sized on a Bioanalyzer 2100, and re-quantified with the KAPA Library Quantification kit. Every immunoSEQ 96-well plate was sequenced on a separate single-read 150-cycle Illumina NextSeq 550 flow cell. As for the original processing: Because the immunoSEQ output held only junctional sequences and lacked quality scores, the filtering could not match the filtering applied to full-length reads. Sequences were annotated with PyIR, a Python wrapper for IgBLAST v1.9, and V/J genes and CDR3 were assigned using IMGT germline references. Reads were filtered out if the reads had weak V/J assignments (E-value above 1e-6), no CDR3, stop codons, out-of-frame junctions, or ambiguous translated residues. V3J clonotypes were defined by identical inferred V gene, J gene, and CDR3 amino acid sequence. Percentage overlap between repertoires was computed as shared unique clonotypes divided by the size of the smaller repertoire. Repertoire richness was assessed with RTK rarefaction, the Chao1 estimator, and Recon v2.1 estimates of unobserved clonotypes. For all TCRbeta clonotypes obtained by the gDNA method from several donors, generation probabilities were computed with OLGA. TCRdb mirrors the immuneACCESS table, restricted to in-frame sequences. Some clones are absent from its copies; in checked studies, under half trace to an unresolved V gene, and the reason for the others is unknown. For V, J and clone size, that table is used; D and trimming come from the DNA. The sample table lists about 2.4 million clones, around 94% of them with a count of one. The ten top clones hold roughly 0.15% of the sample.

The paper as a whole reports these results and caveats: When several donors were compared, the shared fraction of clonotypes was about 5% for naive CD4, 3.5% to 4% for naive CD8, 2% to 2.5% for memory CD4, and 0.35% to 0.5% for memory CD8. Because the study included only a small number of donors, the genetic and exposure-history diversity represented was limited. Naive subsets generally had larger estimated clonotype richness than memory subsets. Rarefaction of sorted-subset datasets indicated incomplete sequencing despite the large sequencing depth. Clonotypes shared by all four sorted-subset donors showed higher generation probabilities than non-shared clonotypes. Only blood was sampled, and tissue TCR repertoires likely differ from those in blood. Pairwise subsampling indicated that sequencing depth was expected to affect the degree of clonotype sharing among donors.

In the case of this clone: Its antigen is still unknown. The input lacks base qualities; no much larger clone sits a single base away. Other DNA sequences of this sample code for an identical CDR3.

Donors were healthy HIV-negative adults with no recently reported acute infections or vaccinations. Only Caucasian adults living in Nashville, Tennessee, USA were represented among the donors. CD4+ T cells were enriched by magnetic negative selection; naive cells were then positively selected on CD45RA, and the negative fraction formed the memory subset. After blood collection by leukapheresis, PBMCs were isolated using Ficoll-Histopaque density gradient centrifugation and then cryopreserved in the vapor phase of liquid nitrogen. Analytical flow cytometry was used to check the purity and quantity of every magnetically sorted T cell population. Each sorted fraction had its genomic DNA isolated and then quantified by UV absorbance on a Nanodrop 2000c. This TCR was sampled from a man aged 18-30 years in good health. Sequencing used naive CD4+ T cells sorted from blood. The sample's cell subset or site label, in plain terms: CD45RA+ positively selected.

The DNA sequence reads TGTGCCACCAGCAGAGATCGGGTTTCGGGAAACACCATATATTTT. Translation gives CATSRDRVSGNTIYF. The rearrangement joined TRBV15 to TRBJ1-3, with no confident D gene call. The CDR3 starts with the cysteine, ends with the phenylalanine, and has 15 residues. Only the CDR3 part of the read is kept: 45 bases, read in frame from the first base. Based on the germline V gene (reference sequence), the CDR1 and CDR2 sequences are LNHNV and YYDKDF. The junction shows trimming of 0 bases on V and 4 bases on J, plus 10 bases between the germline ends. The variable domain in full, with residues beyond the CDR3 obtained from the reference TRBV15 and TRBJ1-3 genes, is DAMVIQNPRYQVTQFGKPVTLSCSQTLNHNVMYWYQQKSSQAPKLLFHYYDKDFNNEADTPDNFQSRRPNTSFCFLDIRSPGLGDTAMYLCATSRDRVSGNTIYFGEGSWLTVV.